This T cell receptor (delta chain) comes out of a study of γδ T cells in repeated Plasmodium falciparum infection. Study in general: Malaria-naive adults were infected with P. falciparum NF54 four times over about 600 days. Malian gammadelta TCRs were studied during no-transmission periods and across acute malaria episodes. Study-level findings and limits: Many TCRgamma sequences overlapped between individuals in stable Vgamma9/Vdelta2+ repertoires.

TRG and TRD sequences were obtained from every sorted gammadelta sample. TCRdb re-analyzed the multiplex PCR reads via CATT. The sample has 75,000 to 95,000 delta-chain clones, 0.75% to 1% seen once; the top ten hold approximately 9.6%. This clone was seen many times. Its target is not known. The CDR3 length is 26 residues. Germline-derived CDR1 and CDR2 are TSWWSYY and QGS. V lost 4 bases and J lost 0; bases outside the gene matches: 34. Flow sorting of PBMC yielded separate Vgamma9/Vdelta2+ and Vdelta2-negative gammadelta T cell populations for bulk repertoire analysis. The rearrangement joins TRDV1 to TRDJ1; 11 bases are a match to TRDD3. This clonotype was sampled from a pool of human donors (malaria-infected and uninfected, not separated). The sample taken for sequencing was gamma-delta T cells from blood. CDR3 protein: CALGALPSYRFVGGYAPVRYTDKLIF. DNA for the CDR3: TGTGCTCTTGGGGCCCTTCCTTCCTACCGATTTGTTGGGGGATACGCCCCTGTTCGGTACACCGATAAACTCATCTTT.